What follows describes a single TCR beta chain. This table comes from immunoSEQ multiplex PCR, and its TCRdb copy is limited to in-frame clones, with some not included. The sample consists of approximately 250,000 clones, 91% of them appearing once. Germline values: CDR1 SGDLS, CDR2 YYNGEE. The CDR3 is 14 amino acids. The V gene lost 0 bases and the J gene lost 2 bases, with 7 bases spanning the gap. The entry originates in a study of blood T cell repertoires in COVID-19. The sequenced material came from PBMCs or T cells enriched from blood (not recorded which). The TCR was taken from a man in his forties or fifties who had been exposed to COVID-19. The chain employs TRBV9 and TRBJ2-3; the D gene is possibly TRBD1 (6 bases). The DNA for the CDR3 is TGTGCCAGCAGCGTAGGGACAGTCACAGATACGCAGTATTTT. Its protein is CASSVGTVTDTQYF. The full variable domain, in which reference TRBV9 and TRBJ2-3 provide the parts outside the CDR3, is DSGVTQTPKHLITATGQRVTLRCSPRSGDLSVYWYQQSLDQGLQFLIQYYNGEERAKGNILERFSAQQFPDLHSELNLSSLELGDSALYFCASSVGTVTDTQYFGPGTRLTVL.